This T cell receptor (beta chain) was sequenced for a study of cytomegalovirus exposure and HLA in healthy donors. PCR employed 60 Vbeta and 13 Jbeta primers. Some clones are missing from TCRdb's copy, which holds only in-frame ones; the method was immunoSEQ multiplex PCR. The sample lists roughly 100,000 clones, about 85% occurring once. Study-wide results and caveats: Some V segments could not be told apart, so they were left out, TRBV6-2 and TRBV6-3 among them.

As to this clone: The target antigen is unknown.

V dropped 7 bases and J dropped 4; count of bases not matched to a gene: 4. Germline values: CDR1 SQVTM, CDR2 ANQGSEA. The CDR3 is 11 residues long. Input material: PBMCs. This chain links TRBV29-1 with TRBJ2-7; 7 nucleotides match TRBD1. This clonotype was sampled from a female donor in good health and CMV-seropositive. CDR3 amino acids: CSGGTVYEQYF. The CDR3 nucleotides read TGCAGCGGGGGGACAGTTTACGAGCAGTACTTC.